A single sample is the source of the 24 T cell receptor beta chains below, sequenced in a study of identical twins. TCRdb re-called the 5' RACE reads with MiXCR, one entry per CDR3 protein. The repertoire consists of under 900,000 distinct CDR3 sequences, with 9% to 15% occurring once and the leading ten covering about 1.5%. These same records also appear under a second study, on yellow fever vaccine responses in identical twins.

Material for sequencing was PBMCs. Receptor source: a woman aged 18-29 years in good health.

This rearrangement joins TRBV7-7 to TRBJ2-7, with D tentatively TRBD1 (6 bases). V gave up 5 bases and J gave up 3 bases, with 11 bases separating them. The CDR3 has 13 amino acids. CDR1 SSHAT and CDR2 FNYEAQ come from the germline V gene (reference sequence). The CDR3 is CASSPQGHYEQYF. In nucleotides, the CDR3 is TGTGCCAGCAGCCCGCAGGGGCACTACGAGCAGTACTTC.

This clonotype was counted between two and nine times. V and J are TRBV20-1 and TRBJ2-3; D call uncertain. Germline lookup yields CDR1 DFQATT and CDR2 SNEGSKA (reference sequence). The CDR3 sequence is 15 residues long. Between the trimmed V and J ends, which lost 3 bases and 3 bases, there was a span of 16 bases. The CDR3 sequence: CSASPGAVVTDTQYF. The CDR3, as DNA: TGCAGTGCTAGTCCCGGTGCGGTAGTGACAGATACGCAGTATTTT.

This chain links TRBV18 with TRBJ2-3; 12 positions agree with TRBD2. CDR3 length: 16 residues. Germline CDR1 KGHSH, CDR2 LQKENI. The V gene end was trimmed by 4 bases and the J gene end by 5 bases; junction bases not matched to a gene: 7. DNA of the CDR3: TGTGCCAGCTCACTTCGGGAACTAGCGGGAGGAGATACGCAGTATTTT. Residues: CASSLRELAGGDTQYF.

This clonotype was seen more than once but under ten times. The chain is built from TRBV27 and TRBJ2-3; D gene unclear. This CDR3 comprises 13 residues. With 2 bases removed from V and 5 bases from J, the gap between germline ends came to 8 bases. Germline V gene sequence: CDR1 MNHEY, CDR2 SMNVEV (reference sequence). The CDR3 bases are TGTGCCAGCAGTTTAGGCTCCCTAGATACGCAGTATTTT. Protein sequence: CASSLGSLDTQYF.

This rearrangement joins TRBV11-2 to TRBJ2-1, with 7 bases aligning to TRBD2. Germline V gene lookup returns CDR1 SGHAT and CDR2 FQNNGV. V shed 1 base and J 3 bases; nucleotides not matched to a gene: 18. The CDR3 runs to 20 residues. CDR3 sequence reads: CASSLGPVDGPGGSYNEQFF. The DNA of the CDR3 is TGTGCCAGCAGCTTAGGACCCGTTGACGGACCCGGCGGGAGCTACAATGAGCAGTTCTTC.

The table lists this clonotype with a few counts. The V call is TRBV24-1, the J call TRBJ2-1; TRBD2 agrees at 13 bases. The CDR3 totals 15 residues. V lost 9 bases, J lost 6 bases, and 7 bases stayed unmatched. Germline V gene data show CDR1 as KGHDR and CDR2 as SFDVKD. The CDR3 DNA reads TGTGCCACCCAAGGGACTAGCGGGATGGGCAATGAGCAGTTCTTC. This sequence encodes CATQGTSGMGNEQFF.

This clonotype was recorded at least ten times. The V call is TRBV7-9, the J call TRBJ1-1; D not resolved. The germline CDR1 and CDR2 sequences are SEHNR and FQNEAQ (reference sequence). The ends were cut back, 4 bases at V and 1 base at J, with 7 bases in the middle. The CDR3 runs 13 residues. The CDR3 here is CASSSYKNTEAFF. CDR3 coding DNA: TGTGCCAGCAGCTCATATAAGAACACTGAAGCTTTCTTT.

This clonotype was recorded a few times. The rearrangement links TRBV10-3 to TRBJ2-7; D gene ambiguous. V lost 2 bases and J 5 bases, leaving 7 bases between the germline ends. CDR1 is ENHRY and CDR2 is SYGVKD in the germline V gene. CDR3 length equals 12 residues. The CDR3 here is CAISEAGDEQYV. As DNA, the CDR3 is TGTGCCATCAGTGAGGCAGGTGACGAGCAGTACGTC.

CDR3 in DNA: TGCGCCAGCAGTGCGACCTCCGCAAACGAGCAGTACTTC. Translated, it gives CASSATSANEQYF. J is TRBJ2-7 and V is TRBV10-1, with no clear D. Per germline, CDR1 WNHNN and CDR2 SYGVQD (reference sequence). Trimming cost V 4 bases and J 5 bases, with 12 bases left between them. The CDR3 runs 13 residues.

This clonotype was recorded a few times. This CDR3 reads CASSPLQVNYGYTF. In DNA form, the CDR3 reads TGCGCCAGCAGCCCCCTACAGGTGAACTATGGCTACACCTTC. The chain carries TRBV5-1 and TRBJ1-2; tentative D call: TRBD1 (5 bases). Looked up from germline, CDR1 is SGHRS and CDR2 is YFSETQ. The V gene lost 4 bases and the J gene lost 2 bases, with 12 bases spanning the gap. The CDR3 loop spans 14 amino acids.

CDR3 DNA sequence: TGTGCCAGCAGTGAAGGAGGGTCGGACACTGAAGCTTTCTTT. It specifies CASSEGGSDTEAFF. The rearrangement uses TRBV2 and TRBJ1-1; D call uncertain. The germline V gene encodes CDR1 SNHLY and CDR2 FYNNEI. The CDR3 covers 14 residues. Trimming left V 1 base short and J 3 bases short, with 9 bases between.

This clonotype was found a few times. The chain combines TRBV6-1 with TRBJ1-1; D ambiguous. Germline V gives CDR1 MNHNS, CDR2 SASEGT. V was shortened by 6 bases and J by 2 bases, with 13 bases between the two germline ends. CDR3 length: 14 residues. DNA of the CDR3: TGTGCCAGCAGGAACAATATTGCTAACACTGAAGCTTTCTTT. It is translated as CASRNNIANTEAFF.

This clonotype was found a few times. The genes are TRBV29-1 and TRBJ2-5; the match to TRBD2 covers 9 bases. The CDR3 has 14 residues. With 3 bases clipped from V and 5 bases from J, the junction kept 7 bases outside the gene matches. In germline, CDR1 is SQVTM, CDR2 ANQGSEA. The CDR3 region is CSVDSGSGGETQYF. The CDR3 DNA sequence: TGCAGCGTTGATAGCGGGAGTGGCGGGGAGACCCAGTACTTC. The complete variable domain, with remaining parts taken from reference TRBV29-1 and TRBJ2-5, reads SAVISQKPSRDICQRGTSLTIQCQVDSQVTMMFWYRQQPGQSLTLIATANQGSEATYESGFVIDKFPISRPNLTFSTLTVSNMSPEDSSIYLCSVDSGSGGETQYFGPGTRLLVL.

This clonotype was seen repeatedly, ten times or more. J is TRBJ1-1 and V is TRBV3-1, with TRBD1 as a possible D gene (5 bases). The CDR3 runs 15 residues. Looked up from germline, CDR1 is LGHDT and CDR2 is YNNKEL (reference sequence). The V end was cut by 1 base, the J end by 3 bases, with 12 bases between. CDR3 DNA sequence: TGTGCCAGCAGCCAAGCCTCAGGGTTGTACACTGAAGCTTTCTTT. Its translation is CASSQASGLYTEAFF.

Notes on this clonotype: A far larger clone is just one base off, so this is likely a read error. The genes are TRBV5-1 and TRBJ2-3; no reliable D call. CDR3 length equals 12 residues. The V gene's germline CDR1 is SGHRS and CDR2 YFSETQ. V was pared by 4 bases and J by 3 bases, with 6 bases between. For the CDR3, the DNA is TGCGCCAGCAGCATGGAAACAGATACGCAGTATTTT. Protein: CASSMETDTQYF.

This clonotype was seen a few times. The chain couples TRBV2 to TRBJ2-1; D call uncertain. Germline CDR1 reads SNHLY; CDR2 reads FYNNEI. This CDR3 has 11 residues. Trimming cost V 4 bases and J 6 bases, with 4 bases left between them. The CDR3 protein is CASSAANEQFF. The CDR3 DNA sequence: TGTGCCAGCAGTGCTGCCAATGAGCAGTTCTTC.

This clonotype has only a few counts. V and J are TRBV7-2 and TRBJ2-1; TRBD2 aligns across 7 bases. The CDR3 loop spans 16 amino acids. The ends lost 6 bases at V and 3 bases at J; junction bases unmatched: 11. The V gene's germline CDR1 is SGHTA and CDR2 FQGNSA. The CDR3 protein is CASSKAGTNVYNEQFF. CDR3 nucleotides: TGTGCCAGCAGTAAAGCCGGGACTAACGTCTACAATGAGCAGTTCTTC. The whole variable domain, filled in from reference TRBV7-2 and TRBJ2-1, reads GAGVSQSPSNKVTEKGKDVELRCDPISGHTALYWYRQSLGQGLEFLIYFQGNSAPDKSGLPSDRFSAERTGGSVSTLTIQRTQQEDSAVYLCASSKAGTNVYNEQFFGPGTRLTVL.

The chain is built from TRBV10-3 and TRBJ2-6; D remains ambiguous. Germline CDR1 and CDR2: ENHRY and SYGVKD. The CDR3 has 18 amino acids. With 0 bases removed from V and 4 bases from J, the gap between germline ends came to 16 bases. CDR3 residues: CAISESWVGFSGANVLTF. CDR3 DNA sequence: TGTGCCATCAGTGAGTCGTGGGTGGGCTTCTCCGGGGCCAACGTCCTGACTTTC.

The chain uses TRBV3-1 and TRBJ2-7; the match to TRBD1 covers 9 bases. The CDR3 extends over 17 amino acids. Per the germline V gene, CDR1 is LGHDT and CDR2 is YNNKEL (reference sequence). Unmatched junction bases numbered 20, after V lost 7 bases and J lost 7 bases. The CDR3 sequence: CASTKYTGDRVQGEQYV. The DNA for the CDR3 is TGTGCCAGCACCAAATACACCGGGGACAGGGTACAAGGGGAGCAGTACGTC.

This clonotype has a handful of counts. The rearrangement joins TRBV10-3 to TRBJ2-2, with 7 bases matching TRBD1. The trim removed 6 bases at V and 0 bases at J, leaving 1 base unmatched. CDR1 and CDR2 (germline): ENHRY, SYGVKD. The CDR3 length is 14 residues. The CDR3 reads CAIRGTANTGELFF. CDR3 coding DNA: TGTGCCATCAGGGGGACAGCGAACACCGGGGAGCTGTTTTTT.

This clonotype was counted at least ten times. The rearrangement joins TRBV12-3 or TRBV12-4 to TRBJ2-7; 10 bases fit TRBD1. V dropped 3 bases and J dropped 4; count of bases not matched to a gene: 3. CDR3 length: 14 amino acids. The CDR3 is CASSLGQGTYEQYV. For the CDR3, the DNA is TGTGCCAGCAGTTTGGGACAGGGGACTTACGAGCAGTACGTC.

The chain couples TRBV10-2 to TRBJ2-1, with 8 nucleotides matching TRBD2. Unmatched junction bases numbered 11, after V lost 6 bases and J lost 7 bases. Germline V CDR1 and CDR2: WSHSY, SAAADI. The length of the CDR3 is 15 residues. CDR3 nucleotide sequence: TGCGCCAGCAGGGGGACTAGGCTCCTTGGAAATGAGCAGTTCTTC. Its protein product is CASRGTRLLGNEQFF.

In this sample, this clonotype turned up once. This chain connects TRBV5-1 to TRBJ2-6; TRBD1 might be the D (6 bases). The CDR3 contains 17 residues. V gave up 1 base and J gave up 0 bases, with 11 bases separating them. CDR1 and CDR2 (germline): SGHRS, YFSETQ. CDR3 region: CASSLRTEASGANVLTF. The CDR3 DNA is TGCGCCAGCAGCTTGCGGACAGAAGCCTCTGGGGCCAACGTCCTGACTTTC.

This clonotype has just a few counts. In DNA form, the CDR3 reads TGCGCCAGCAGCCAAGAGGGTAGCGGGAGACGTGTCGAGCAGTTCTTC. It is translated as CASSQEGSGRRVEQFF. This sequence joins TRBV4-1 and TRBJ2-1; 9 nucleotides agree with TRBD2. The CDR3 runs 16 residues. J was trimmed by 10 bases and V by 0 bases; bases with no gene match: 10. Germline V gene lookup returns CDR1 MGHRA and CDR2 YSYEKL.